One and the same sample provided the 4 T cell receptor beta chains below, sequenced in a study of T-cell reconstitution after alpha-beta-depleted transplantation in children. A library of TCRbeta sequences, prepared with unique molecular identifiers, was generated. TCRdb re-derived calls from the PCR reads in MiXCR, one entry per CDR3 protein. The sample lists 400,000 to 500,000 distinct CDR3 sequences, roughly a tenth occurring once. The source material was PBMCs from the stem cell graft donor, sampled from the stem cell graft. The receptors come from a human donor who donated a stem cell graft to a child with acute myeloid leukemia.

This clonotype was observed a handful of times. This chain connects TRBV20-1 to TRBJ2-5, with 8 bases identical to TRBD2. There are 15 residues in the CDR3. V lost 8 bases, J lost 2 bases, and 13 bases stayed unmatched. Germline V CDR1 and CDR2: DFQATT, SNEGSKA (reference sequence). The CDR3 protein is CSPTPTSATQETQYF. DNA for the CDR3: TGCAGTCCAACCCCGACTAGCGCGACTCAAGAGACCCAGTACTTC.

This clonotype was picked up a small number of times. This sequence joins TRBV29-1 and TRBJ1-5, with D unresolved. Trimming pared 4 bases from V and 2 bases from J, leaving 18 bases between. The germline CDR1 and CDR2 sequences are SQVTM and ANQGSEA. The CDR3 runs to 16 residues. This CDR3 is CSVVWAPGSRNQPQHF. The CDR3, as DNA: TGCAGCGTTGTGTGGGCGCCTGGAAGTCGCAATCAGCCCCAGCATTTT.

The V call is TRBV12-3 or TRBV12-4, the J call TRBJ1-4; no reliable D call. Trimming pared 3 bases from V and 7 bases from J, leaving 12 bases between. The CDR3 loop spans 14 amino acids. CDR3 DNA sequence: TGTGCCAGCAGTTTTTCCTTTTCGGGTGAAAAACTGTTTTTT. This encodes CASSFSFSGEKLFF.

The rearrangement joins TRBV11-1 to TRBJ2-3; D unresolved. There are 14 residues in the CDR3. Germline CDR1 reads SGHAT; CDR2 reads FQDESV (reference sequence). The germline V and J ends were trimmed by 2 bases and 0 bases, with 6 bases remaining between them. In nucleotides, the CDR3 is TGTGCCAGCAGCTTAATGTCTAGCACAGATACGCAGTATTTT. Translated, it gives CASSLMSSTDTQYF.